This T cell receptor beta chain was retrieved from a study of cytomegalovirus exposure and HLA in healthy donors. General study findings and limits: According to the study, around 180 TCR beta chains were cytomegalovirus-associated. A few chains linked to CMV were shown in vitro to be specific for CMV antigens.

This clone was counted between two and nine times. Its antigen is undetermined. At one boundary the junction diverges from the germline segment, which might be a read error. This table comes from immunoSEQ multiplex PCR, and its TCRdb copy is limited to in-frame clones, with some not included. The top ten clones hold 1.4% of a sample with approximately 180,000 clones, about 87% of them seen once. The CDR3 runs 12 residues. The V gene's germline CDR1 is SSHAT and CDR2 FNYEAQ (reference sequence). The chain carries TRBV7-7 and TRBJ2-3; D is unresolved. This TCR derives from a woman aged 25-40 years in good health and CMV-seronegative. The sequenced sample was PBMCs. The CDR3 spells CASSFPGDTQYF. The CDR3 DNA sequence: TGTGCTAGCAGCTTCCCCGGGGATACGCAGTATTTT.